The sequence of this T cell receptor beta chain was determined in a study of blood T cell repertoires in COVID-19. Looked up from germline, CDR1 is LGHNA and CDR2 is YNFKEQ. The CDR3 totals 13 residues. The germline V and J ends were trimmed by 6 bases and 9 bases, with 17 bases remaining between them. As handled by the study authors: Estimation of nucleated cell counts relied on the amplification of reference gene primers. Repertoires were generated with immunoSEQ multiplex PCR, while TCRdb's copy carries only in-frame clones and drops some. V, J and clone size are taken as reported in that table, and D and trimming were inferred from the DNA itself. The data contain 55,000 to 65,000 clones, just over 85% of them seen just once; the ten biggest clones take up approximately 4.8%.

The clonotype was recovered from a man in his sixties with acute or convalescent COVID-19. The rearrangement links TRBV4-2 to TRBJ1-1; D may be TRBD1 (6 bases). Sequencing was done on a sample of peripheral blood. The CDR3 is CASRPGTPGKAFF. The CDR3 DNA sequence: TGTGCCAGCAGACCCGGGACACCAGGGAAAGCTTTCTTT.